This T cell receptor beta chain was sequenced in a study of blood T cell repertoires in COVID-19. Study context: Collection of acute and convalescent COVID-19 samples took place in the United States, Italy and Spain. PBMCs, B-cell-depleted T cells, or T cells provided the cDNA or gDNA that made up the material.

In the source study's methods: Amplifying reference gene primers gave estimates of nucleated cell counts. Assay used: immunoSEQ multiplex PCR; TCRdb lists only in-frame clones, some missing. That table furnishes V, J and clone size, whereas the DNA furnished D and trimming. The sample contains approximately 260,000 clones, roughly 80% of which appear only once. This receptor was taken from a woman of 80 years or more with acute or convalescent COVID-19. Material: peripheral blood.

CDR3 sequence reads: CASSDDSNGLGAEAFF. CDR3 sequence (DNA): TGTGCCAGCAGCGACGACTCGAACGGACTCGGAGCTGAAGCTTTCTTT. V is TRBV7-9 and J is TRBJ1-1, with D uncertain. The ends were cut back, 5 bases at V and 6 bases at J, with 22 bases in the middle. CDR1 SEHNR and CDR2 FQNEAQ come from the germline V gene (reference sequence). This CDR3 has 16 amino acids.